The T cell receptor (beta chain) described here comes from a study of shared clonotypes between healthy human individuals. Across the whole study: Plates per donor: three CD4 naive, three CD4 memory, two CD8 naive, one CD8 memory.

Trimming pared 6 bases from V and 2 bases from J, leaving 16 bases between. CDR3 size: 15 residues. Germline V CDR1 and CDR2: MDHEN, SYDVKM. Study findings and constraints: Naive subsets, compared against memory subsets, generally had larger estimated richness values.

Worth noting for this clone: Its antigen is not identified.

As processed by the authors: Junction-only sequences without quality scores came from ImmunoSEQ, so filtering differed. Here immunoSEQ multiplex PCR was the method, and the copy in TCRdb shows in-frame clones only, minus some. The V and J calls and clone size come from that table; D and trimming were worked out from the DNA. This sample has about 380,000 clones; about 96% occur once, and the top ten carry about 0.32%. The J gene is TRBJ2-5, the V gene TRBV28; either TRBD1 or TRBD2 may fit D (5 bases each). Material for sequencing was memory CD8+ T cells sorted from blood. Described subset: CD45RO+ cells pooled with CCR7-negative TemRA cells. The sequence derives from a man aged 25-45 years in good health. As DNA, the CDR3 is TGTGCCAGCAGCCCCCCCGGGGCCACACAAGAGACCCAGTACTTC. It specifies CASSPPGATQETQYF. Full variable domain (missing parts from reference TRBV28 and TRBJ2-5): DVKVTQSSRYLVKRTGEKVFLECVQDMDHENMFWYRQDPGLGLRLIYFSYDVKMKEKGDIPEGYSVSREKKERFSLILESASTNQTSMYLCASSPPGATQETQYFGPGTRLLVL.